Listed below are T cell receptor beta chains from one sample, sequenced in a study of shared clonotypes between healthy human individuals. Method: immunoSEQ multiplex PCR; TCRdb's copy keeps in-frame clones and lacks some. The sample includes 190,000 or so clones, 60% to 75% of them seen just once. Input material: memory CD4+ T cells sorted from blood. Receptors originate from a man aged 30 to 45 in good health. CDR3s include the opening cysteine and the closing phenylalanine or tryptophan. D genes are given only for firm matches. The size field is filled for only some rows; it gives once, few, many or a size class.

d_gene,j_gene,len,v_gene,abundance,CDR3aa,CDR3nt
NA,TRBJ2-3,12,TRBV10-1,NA,CASSPNTDTQYF,TGCGCCAGCTCCCCGAACACAGATACGCAGTATTTT
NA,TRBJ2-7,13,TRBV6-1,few,CASRGRGSYEQYF,TGTGCCAGTAGGGGCAGGGGCTCCTACGAGCAGTACTTC
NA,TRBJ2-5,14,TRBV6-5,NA,CASSYSGGREAQYF,TGTGCCAGCAGTTACTCGGGGGGGCGTGAGGCCCAGTACTTC
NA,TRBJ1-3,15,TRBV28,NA,CASSPTPGSGNTIYF,TGTGCCAGCAGTCCAACCCCGGGCTCTGGAAACACCATATATTTT
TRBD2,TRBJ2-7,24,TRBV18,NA,CASSQIDRERLWRNRREIDYEQYF,TGTGCCAGCTCACAGATTGATAGAGAAAGGCTTTGGAGAAACCGGCGGGAGATTGACTACGAGCAGTACTTC
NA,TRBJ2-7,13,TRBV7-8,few,CASSKLGAYEQYF,TGTGCCAGCAGCAAGCTCGGAGCCTACGAGCAGTACTTC
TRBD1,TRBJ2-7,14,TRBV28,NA,CASQSLQGAYEQYF,TGTGCCAGCCAGTCTCTTCAGGGGGCCTACGAGCAGTACTTC
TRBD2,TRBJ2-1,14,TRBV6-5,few,CAITVAGDYNEQFF,TGTGCCATCACAGTAGCGGGGGACTACAATGAGCAGTTCTTC
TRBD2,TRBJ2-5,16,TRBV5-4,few,CASSFGASGRRETQYF,TGTGCCAGCAGCTTTGGGGCTAGCGGGAGGAGAGAGACCCAGTACTTC
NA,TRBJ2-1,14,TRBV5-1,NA,CASSAGLSYNEQFF,TGCGCCAGCAGCGCGGGACTCTCCTACAATGAGCAGTTCTTC